The present T cell receptor beta chain was sequenced within a study of blood T cell repertoires in COVID-19. The overall study: The samples span acute and convalescent COVID-19 from the United States, Italy and Spain. T cells, B-cell-depleted T cells, or PBMCs provided the cDNA or gDNA that served as material.

The V gene end was trimmed by 2 bases and the J gene end by 2 bases; junction bases not matched to a gene: 2. Germline CDR1 and CDR2: SGHNT and YYREEE (reference sequence). This CDR3 is built from 15 residues. Per the original methods: Estimation of nucleated cell counts was performed using reference gene primer amplification. The table came from immunoSEQ multiplex PCR; TCRdb's copy has only in-frame clones and leaves some out. V and J calls and clone size come straight from that table; D and trimming were deduced from the DNA. The profile shows about 260,000 clones, approximately 91% of them singletons.

This clonotype was sampled from a human donor in a cohort sampled during active COVID-19. The chain combines TRBV5-4 with TRBJ2-3; 10 nucleotides match TRBD1. Sequenced input: peripheral blood. This chain's CDR3 is CASSFDRGLTDTQYF. CDR3 coding DNA: TGTGCCAGCAGCTTTGACAGGGGGCTCACAGATACGCAGTATTTT.